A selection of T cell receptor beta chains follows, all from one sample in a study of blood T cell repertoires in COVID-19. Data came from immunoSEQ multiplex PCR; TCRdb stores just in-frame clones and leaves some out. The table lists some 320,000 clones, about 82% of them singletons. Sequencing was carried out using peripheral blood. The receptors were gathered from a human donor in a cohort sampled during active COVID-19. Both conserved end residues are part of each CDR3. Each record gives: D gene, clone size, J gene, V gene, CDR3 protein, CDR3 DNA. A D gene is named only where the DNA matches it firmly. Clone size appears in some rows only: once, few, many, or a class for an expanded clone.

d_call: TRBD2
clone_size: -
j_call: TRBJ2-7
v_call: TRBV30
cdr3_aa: CAWKSGGDYDEQYF
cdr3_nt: TGTGCCTGGAAGAGCGGGGGCGACTATGACGAGCAGTACTTC

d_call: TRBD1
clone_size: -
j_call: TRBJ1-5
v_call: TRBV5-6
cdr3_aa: CASSLARGNQPQHF
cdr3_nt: TGTGCCAGCAGCTTGGCCAGGGGGAATCAGCCCCAGCATTTT

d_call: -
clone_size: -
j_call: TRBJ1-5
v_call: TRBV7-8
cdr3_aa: CASRPRTESNQPQHF
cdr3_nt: TGTGCCAGCAGGCCTCGGACAGAGAGCAATCAGCCCCAGCATTTT

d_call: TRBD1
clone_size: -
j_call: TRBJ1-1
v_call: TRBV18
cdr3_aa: CASSPGGQGNSFF
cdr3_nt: TGTGCCAGCTCACCCGGAGGACAGGGGAATTCTTTCTTT

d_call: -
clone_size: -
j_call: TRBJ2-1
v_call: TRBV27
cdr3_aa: CASRTGTGDHNEQFF
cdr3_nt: TGTGCCAGCAGAACCGGGACGGGGGACCACAATGAGCAGTTCTTC

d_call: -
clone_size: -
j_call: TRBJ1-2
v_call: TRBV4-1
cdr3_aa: CASSQDQGSNYGYTF
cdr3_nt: TGCGCCAGCAGCCAAGATCAGGGTTCTAACTATGGCTACACCTTC

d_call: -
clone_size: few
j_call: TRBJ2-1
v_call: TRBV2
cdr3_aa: CASGASNEQFF
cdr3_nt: TGTGCCAGCGGGGCGAGCAATGAGCAGTTCTTC

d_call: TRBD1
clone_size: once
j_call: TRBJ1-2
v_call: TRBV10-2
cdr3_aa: CASAPWTGGLYGYTF
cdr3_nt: TGCGCCAGCGCTCCCTGGACAGGGGGACTCTATGGCTACACCTTC

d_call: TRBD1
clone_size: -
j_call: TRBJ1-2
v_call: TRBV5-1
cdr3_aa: CASSQGALATGNYGYTF
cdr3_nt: TGCGCCAGCAGTCAGGGGGCCCTCGCCACCGGTAACTATGGCTACACCTTC

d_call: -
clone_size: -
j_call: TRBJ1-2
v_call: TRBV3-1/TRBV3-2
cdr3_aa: CASSQDLVSYYGYTF
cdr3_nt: TGTGCCAGCAGCCAAGACCTAGTCAGCTACTATGGCTACACCTTC

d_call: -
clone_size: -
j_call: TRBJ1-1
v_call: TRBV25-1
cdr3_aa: CASERSRAVGTEAFF
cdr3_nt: TGTGCCAGCGAGAGATCCAGGGCCGTGGGGACTGAAGCTTTCTTT

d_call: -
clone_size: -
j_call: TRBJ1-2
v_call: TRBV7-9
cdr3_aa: CASTPVQVYGYTF
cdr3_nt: TGTGCCAGCACCCCCGTACAGGTCTATGGCTACACCTTC

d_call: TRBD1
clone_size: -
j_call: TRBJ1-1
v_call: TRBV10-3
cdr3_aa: CAIRTGVSLNTEAFF
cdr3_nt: TGTGCCATACGGACAGGGGTTTCATTGAACACTGAAGCTTTCTTT

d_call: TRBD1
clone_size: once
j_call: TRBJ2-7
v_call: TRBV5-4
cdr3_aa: CASSSPSRDRGFAQQYF
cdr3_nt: TGTGCCAGCAGCTCCCCTTCAAGGGACAGGGGATTCGCCCAGCAGTACTTC

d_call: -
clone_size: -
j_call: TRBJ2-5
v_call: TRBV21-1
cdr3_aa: CASSKVTGGPTSPQYF
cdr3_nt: TGTGCCAGCAGCAAAGTTACGGGGGGCCCCACTAGCCCACAGTACTTC

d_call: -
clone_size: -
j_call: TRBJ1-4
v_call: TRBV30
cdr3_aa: CAWSVLSGAGEKLFF
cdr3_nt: TGTGCCTGGAGTGTCCTATCCGGGGCGGGGGAAAAACTGTTTTTT

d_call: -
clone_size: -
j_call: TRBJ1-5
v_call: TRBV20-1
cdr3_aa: CSARAGQPQHF
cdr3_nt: TGCAGTGCTCGGGCGGGTCAGCCCCAGCATTTT

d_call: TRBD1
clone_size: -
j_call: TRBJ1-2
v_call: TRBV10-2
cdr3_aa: CASSQTGAIRIYGYTF
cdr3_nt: TGCGCCAGCAGTCAGACAGGGGCGATTCGAATCTATGGCTACACCTTC

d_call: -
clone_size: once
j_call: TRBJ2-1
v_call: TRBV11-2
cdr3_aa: CASSLAAGSYNEQFF
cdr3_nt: TGTGCCAGCAGCTTAGCAGCAGGCTCCTACAATGAGCAGTTCTTC

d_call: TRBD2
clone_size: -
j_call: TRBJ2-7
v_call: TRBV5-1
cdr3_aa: CASSAASGGAYEQYF
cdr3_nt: TGCGCCAGCAGCGCCGCTAGCGGGGGGGCCTACGAGCAGTACTTC

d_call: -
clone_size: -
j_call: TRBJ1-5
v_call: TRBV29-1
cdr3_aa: CSVANSQDQPQHF
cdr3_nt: TGCAGCGTTGCGAACAGCCAAGATCAGCCCCAGCATTTT

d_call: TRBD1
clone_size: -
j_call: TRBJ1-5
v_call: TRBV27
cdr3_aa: CASRTGTGDGQPQHF
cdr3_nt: TGTGCCAGCAGGACTGGGACAGGGGATGGGCAGCCCCAGCATTTT

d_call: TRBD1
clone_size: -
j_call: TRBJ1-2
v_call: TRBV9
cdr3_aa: CASSGYRGYDYTF
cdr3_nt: TGTGCCAGCAGCGGGTACAGGGGGTATGACTACACCTTC

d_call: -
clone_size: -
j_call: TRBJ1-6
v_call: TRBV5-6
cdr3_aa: CASSLSAGVDSPLHF
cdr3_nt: TGTGCCAGCAGCTTGTCGGCAGGGGTTGACTCACCCCTCCACTTT

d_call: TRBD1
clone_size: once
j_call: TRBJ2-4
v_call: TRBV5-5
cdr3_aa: CASSPTGTGDIQYF
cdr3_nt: TGTGCCAGCAGCCCGACCGGGACAGGGGACATTCAGTACTTC